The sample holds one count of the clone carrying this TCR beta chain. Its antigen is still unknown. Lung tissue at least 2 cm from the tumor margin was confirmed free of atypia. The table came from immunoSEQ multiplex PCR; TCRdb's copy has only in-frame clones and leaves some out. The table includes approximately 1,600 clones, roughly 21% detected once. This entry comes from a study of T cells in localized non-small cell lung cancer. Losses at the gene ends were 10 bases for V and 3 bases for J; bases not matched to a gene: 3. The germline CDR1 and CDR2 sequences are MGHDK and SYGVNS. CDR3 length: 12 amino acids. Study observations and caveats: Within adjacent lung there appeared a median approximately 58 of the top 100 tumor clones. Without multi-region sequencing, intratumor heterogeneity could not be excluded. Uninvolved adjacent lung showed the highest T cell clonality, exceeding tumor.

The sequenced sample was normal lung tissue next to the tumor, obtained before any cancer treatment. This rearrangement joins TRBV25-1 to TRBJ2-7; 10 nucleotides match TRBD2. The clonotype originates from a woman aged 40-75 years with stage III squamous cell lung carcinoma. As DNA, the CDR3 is TGTGCCACCAAGCGGGAGGGCTACGAGCAGTACTTC. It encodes CATKREGYEQYF.